This T cell receptor beta chain originates from a study of cytomegalovirus exposure and HLA in healthy donors. Study-wide points: Some segments of the V type, notably TRBV6-2 and TRBV6-3, were excluded as indistinguishable. Cytomegalovirus status was reportedly diagnosed by the classifier with high specificity and sensitivity.

A note on this clone: What it recognizes is unknown.

60 Vbeta and 13 Jbeta primers were used in PCR. Repertoires were generated with immunoSEQ multiplex PCR, while TCRdb's copy carries only in-frame clones and drops some. The sample includes 110,000 to 150,000 clones, approximately 70% seen only once; the top ten take 2% to 2.5%. From germline, CDR1 is SNHLY and CDR2 FYNNEI. This CDR3 is built from 13 residues. The V segment lost 6 bases and the J segment 7 bases; nucleotides outside the gene matches: 4. The gene calls are TRBV2 and TRBJ1-5; 9 bases fit TRBD1. The sequence derives from a woman aged 60-75 years in good health and CMV-seropositive. Sequencing was done on a sample of PBMCs. For the CDR3, the DNA is TGTGCCAGCAGGGGGACAGGGAACCAGCCCCAGCATTTT. This codes for CASRGTGNQPQHF.